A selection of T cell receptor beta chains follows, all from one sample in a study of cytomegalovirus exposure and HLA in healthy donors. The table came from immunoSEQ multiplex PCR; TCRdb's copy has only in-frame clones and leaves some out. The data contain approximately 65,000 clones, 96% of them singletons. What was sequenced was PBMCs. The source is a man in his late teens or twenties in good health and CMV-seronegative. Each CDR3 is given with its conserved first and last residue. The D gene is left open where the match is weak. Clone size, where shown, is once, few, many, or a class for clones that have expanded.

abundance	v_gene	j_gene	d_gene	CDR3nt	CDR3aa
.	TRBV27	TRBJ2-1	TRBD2	TGTGCCAGCAGTCCGACCCCGGGACTAGCCCAGTCGGTTGAGCAGTTCTTC	CASSPTPGLAQSVEQFF
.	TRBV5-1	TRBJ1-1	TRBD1	TGCGCCAGCAGCTTGGGGACAGGGGCGATGAACACTGAAGCTTTCTTT	CASSLGTGAMNTEAFF
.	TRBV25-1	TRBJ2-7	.	TGTGCCAGCAGTGAACGCTACGAGCAGTACTTC	CASSERYEQYF
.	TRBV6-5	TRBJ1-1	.	TGTGCCAGCAGTTACAACGGCGGTGAAGCTTTCTTT	CASSYNGGEAFF
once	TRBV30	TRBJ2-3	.	TGTGCCTCCCGGGACTCGTCAGATACGCAGTATTTT	CASRDSSDTQYF
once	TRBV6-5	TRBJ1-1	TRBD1	TGTGCCAGTTCCTGGGACAGGGGGACGACTGAAGCTTTCTTT	CASSWDRGTTEAFF
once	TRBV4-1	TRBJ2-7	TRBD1	TGCGCCAGCAGCCAAGATTTCTCCTCCAGGGGGTCCTACGAGCAGTACTTC	CASSQDFSSRGSYEQYF
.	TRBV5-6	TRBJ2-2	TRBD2	TGTGCCAGCAGCTTGGGGCGGGAGGCCGGGGAGCTGTTTTTT	CASSLGREAGELFF
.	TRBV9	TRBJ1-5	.	TGTGCCAGCAGCCGAACGGGGGGGGTAGGTCAGCCCCAGCATTTT	CASSRTGGVGQPQHF
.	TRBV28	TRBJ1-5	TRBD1	TGTGCCAGCAGTTTATATCTCCAGGGGGATCAGCCCCAGCATTTT	CASSLYLQGDQPQHF
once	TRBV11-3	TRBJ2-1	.	TGTGCCAGCAGCTCAAACAGGTACAATGAGCAGTTCTTC	CASSSNRYNEQFF
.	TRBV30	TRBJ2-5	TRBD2	TGTGCCTGGAGTGTATGGGACTCCGGGGGGGAGACCCAGTACTTC	CAWSVWDSGGETQYF
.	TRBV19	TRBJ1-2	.	TGTGCCAGTAGTCGTCAGGGCCTCGGCGCCTACACCTTC	CASSRQGLGAYTF
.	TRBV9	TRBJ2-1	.	TGTGCCAGCAGCGTGGCAGGGGTTAACAATGAGCAGTTCTTC	CASSVAGVNNEQFF
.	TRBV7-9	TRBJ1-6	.	TGTGCCAGCAGCTTATTGGCGGGGAACGGTGCACCCCTCCACTTT	CASSLLAGNGAPLHF
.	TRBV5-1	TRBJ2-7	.	TGCGCCAGCAGCTTGGTTGGAGCCGGGGAGCAGTACTTC	CASSLVGAGEQYF
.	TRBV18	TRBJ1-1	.	TGTGCCAGCTCACACGGAGTCATGAACACTGAAGCTTTCTTT	CASSHGVMNTEAFF
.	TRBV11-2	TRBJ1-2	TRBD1	TGTGCCAGCACCTATGACAGGGGGCACTATGGCTACACCTTC	CASTYDRGHYGYTF
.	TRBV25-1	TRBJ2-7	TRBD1	TGTGCCAGCAACCTCCGGGACAGGGGAACCTACGAGCAGTACTTC	CASNLRDRGTYEQYF
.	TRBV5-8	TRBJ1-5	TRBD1	TGTGCCAGCAGCTTATACAGGGGGAACCAGCCCCAGCATTTT	CASSLYRGNQPQHF
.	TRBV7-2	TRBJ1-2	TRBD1	TGTGCCAGCAGCTTAGATGGGACAGGGACTCTCTATGGCTACACCTTC	CASSLDGTGTLYGYTF
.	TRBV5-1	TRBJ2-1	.	TGCGCCAGCAGCTTGGCCGAGGGAGGCCCCTACAATGAGCAGTTCTTC	CASSLAEGGPYNEQFF
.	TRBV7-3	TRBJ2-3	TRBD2	TGTGCCAGCAGCATGACGACTAGCGCAAAAACAGATACGCAGTATTTT	CASSMTTSAKTDTQYF
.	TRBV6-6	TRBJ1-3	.	TGTGCCAGCAGTTACGGACGGCGGGAGGCCACCATATATTTT	CASSYGRREATIYF
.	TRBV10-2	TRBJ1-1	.	TGCGCCAGCACGCAGGGTCCTAACACTGAAGCTTTCTTT	CASTQGPNTEAFF
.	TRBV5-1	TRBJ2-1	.	TGCGCCAGCAGCTTGGTCGGAGTAGCGGACGTTAGCTACAATGAGCAGTTCTTC	CASSLVGVADVSYNEQFF
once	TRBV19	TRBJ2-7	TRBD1	TGTGCCAGTAGCAGGAAGACAGGGAACGAGCAGTACTTC	CASSRKTGNEQYF
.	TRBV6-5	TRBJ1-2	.	TGTGCCAGCAGTTACTCGAACAGGGTGGTAAGCTATGGCTACACCTTC	CASSYSNRVVSYGYTF
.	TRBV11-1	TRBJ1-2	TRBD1	TGTGCCAGCAGTCCACAGGGGGCGCATCTCTATGGCTACACCTTC	CASSPQGAHLYGYTF
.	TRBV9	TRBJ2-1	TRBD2	TGTGCCAGCAGCCCAGCGGGGGGAGCGAGCTCCTACAATGAGCAGTTCTTC	CASSPAGGASSYNEQFF
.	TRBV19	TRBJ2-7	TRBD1	TGTGCCAGTAGTATTCGAGGGGGCGAATCCTACGAGCAGTACTTC	CASSIRGGESYEQYF
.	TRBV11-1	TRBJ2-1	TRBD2	TGTGCCAGCAGCCGGGGACTAGCGGGAGACAATGAGCAGTTCTTC	CASSRGLAGDNEQFF
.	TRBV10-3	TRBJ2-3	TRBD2	TGTGCCATCAACCCGGGAGGGCCAGGGGATACGCAGTATTTT	CAINPGGPGDTQYF
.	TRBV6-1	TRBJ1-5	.	TGTGCCAGCACTGAGACAGTATTCAATCAGCCCCAGCATTTT	CASTETVFNQPQHF
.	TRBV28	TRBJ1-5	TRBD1	TGTGCCAGCAGAGCCGTGACAGGGGGCACTGGGAGCAATCAGCCCCAGCATTTT	CASRAVTGGTGSNQPQHF
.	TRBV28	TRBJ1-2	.	TGTGCCAGCATTACAAACAGGGCGAGGGCGGGTGGCTACACCTTC	CASITNRARAGGYTF
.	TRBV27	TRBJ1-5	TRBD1	TGTGCCAGCAGTCTTGGACAGGGGAAACAGCCCCAGCATTTT	CASSLGQGKQPQHF
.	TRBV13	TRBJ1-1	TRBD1	TGTGCCAGCAGCTACAGGGGCGGCACTGAAGCTTTCTTT	CASSYRGGTEAFF
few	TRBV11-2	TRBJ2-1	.	TGTGCCAGCAGCTTAGGGGGGGTAGAGGCCTACAATGAGCAGTTCTTC	CASSLGGVEAYNEQFF
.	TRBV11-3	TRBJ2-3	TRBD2	TGTGCCAGCAGGGTTAGTAGCGGGAGACTCACAGATACGCAGTATTTT	CASRVSSGRLTDTQYF
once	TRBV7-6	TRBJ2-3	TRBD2	TGTGCCAGCAGCCACGACAGGGCTAGCGGGACGAGCACAGATACGCAGTATTTT	CASSHDRASGTSTDTQYF
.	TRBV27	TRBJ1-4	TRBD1	TGTGCCAGCAGTTTAGGCCAGGGGGTAGGAGAAAAACTGTTTTTT	CASSLGQGVGEKLFF
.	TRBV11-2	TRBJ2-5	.	TGTGCCAGCAGCTTAGGGACTGCCTCCCCCCAAGAGACCCAGTACTTC	CASSLGTASPQETQYF
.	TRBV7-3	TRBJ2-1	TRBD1	TGTGCCAGCAGCTTAACCCCAGGGGGCCATGAGCAGTTCTTC	CASSLTPGGHEQFF
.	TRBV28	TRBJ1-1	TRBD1	TGTGCCAGCACCCCCGGTGACAGGGAGAGGAGCACTGAAGCTTTCTTT	CASTPGDRERSTEAFF
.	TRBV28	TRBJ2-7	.	TGTGCCAGCAGTTTACGAGAGGACTCCTACGAGCAGTACTTC	CASSLREDSYEQYF
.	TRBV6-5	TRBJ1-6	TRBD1	TGTGCCAGCAGTTACAGTCAGGGGGCGGTGTCACCCCTCCACTTT	CASSYSQGAVSPLHF
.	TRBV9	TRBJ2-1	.	TGTGCCAGCAGCACATCATACAATGAGCAGTTCTTC	CASSTSYNEQFF
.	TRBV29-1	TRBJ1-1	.	TGCAGCTTCTTGGGCCCAGGGCAGAACACTGAAGCTTTCTTT	CSFLGPGQNTEAFF
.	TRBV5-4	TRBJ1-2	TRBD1	TGTGCCAGCAGCGCGACAGGGTTCCCTTATGGCTACACCTTC	CASSATGFPYGYTF
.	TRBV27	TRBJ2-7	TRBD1	TGTGCCAGCAGTTCGGACAGGGGAGCCTACGAGCAGTACTTC	CASSSDRGAYEQYF
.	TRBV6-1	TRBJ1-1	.	TGTGCCAGCAGGGCCGACAGAGCCACTGAAGCTTTCTTT	CASRADRATEAFF
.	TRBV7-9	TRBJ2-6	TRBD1	TGTGCCAGCAGCCGATCCGAGAGACAGGGTATAGCTGGGGCCAACGTCCTGACTTTC	CASSRSERQGIAGANVLTF
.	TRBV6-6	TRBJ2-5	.	TGTGCCAGCAGTTACCTGCGACAAGAGACCCAGTACTTC	CASSYLRQETQYF
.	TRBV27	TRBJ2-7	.	TGTGCCAGCAGTTTGCATATCAGGGGATTCTACGAGCAGTACTTC	CASSLHIRGFYEQYF
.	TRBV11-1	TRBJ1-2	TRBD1	TGTGCCAGCAGCTTTGTGGGACAGGGTACGGATGGCTACACCTTC	CASSFVGQGTDGYTF
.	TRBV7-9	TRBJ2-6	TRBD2	TGTGCCAGCAGCTTAAACCGGGGGGGGCCGGGCTCTGGGGCCAACGTCCTGACTTTC	CASSLNRGGPGSGANVLTF